Listed below are T cell receptor beta chains from one sample, sequenced in a study of cytomegalovirus exposure and HLA in healthy donors. The protocol was immunoSEQ multiplex PCR, while the TCRdb copy is restricted to in-frame clones and leaves out a portion. This sample yields 100,000 to 150,000 clones, of which over 60% are seen a single time; around 2.1% belongs to the top ten. The sequencing input was PBMCs. The receptors shown here come from a man between 50 and 59 years old in good health and CMV-seronegative. The conserved cysteine and the conserved F or W are not part of the CDR3 here. Fields, in order: clone size, V gene, CDR3 length, J gene, CDR3 protein. Size is omitted from some rows. Given values are once, few, many or a class for expanded clones.

clone size: .; V gene: TRBV13; CDR3 length: 14; J gene: TRBJ2-1; CDR3 protein: ASSSFTSGGANEQF
clone size: .; V gene: TRBV4-1; CDR3 length: 12; J gene: TRBJ1-2; CDR3 protein: ASSQSGVYYGYT
clone size: .; V gene: TRBV7-8; CDR3 length: 14; J gene: TRBJ2-7; CDR3 protein: ASSLGRDRVLYEQY
clone size: .; V gene: TRBV19; CDR3 length: 15; J gene: TRBJ1-5; CDR3 protein: ASSLYRAPYSNQPQH
clone size: .; V gene: TRBV21-1; CDR3 length: 13; J gene: TRBJ1-1; CDR3 protein: ASSKVGGANTEAF
clone size: .; V gene: TRBV7-9; CDR3 length: 13; J gene: TRBJ1-2; CDR3 protein: ASVREERVGYGYT
clone size: .; V gene: TRBV4-3; CDR3 length: 10; J gene: TRBJ1-2; CDR3 protein: ASSQAGYGYT
clone size: .; V gene: TRBV4-2; CDR3 length: 15; J gene: TRBJ1-6; CDR3 protein: ASSQEAHRGFGSPLH
clone size: few; V gene: TRBV2; CDR3 length: 15; J gene: TRBJ2-1; CDR3 protein: ASTETSGGRAYNEQF
clone size: .; V gene: TRBV7-6; CDR3 length: 14; J gene: TRBJ2-2; CDR3 protein: ASSPLTGQNTGELF
clone size: .; V gene: TRBV13; CDR3 length: 13; J gene: TRBJ2-2; CDR3 protein: ASSLVLQGPGELF
clone size: .; V gene: TRBV5-6; CDR3 length: 16; J gene: TRBJ1-6; CDR3 protein: ASSLDTGLSSYNSPLH
clone size: .; V gene: TRBV14; CDR3 length: 11; J gene: TRBJ2-1; CDR3 protein: ASRGLPYNEQF
clone size: .; V gene: TRBV11-2; CDR3 length: 11; J gene: TRBJ2-2; CDR3 protein: ASSLGSTGELF
clone size: few; V gene: TRBV21-1; CDR3 length: 13; J gene: TRBJ2-7; CDR3 protein: ASTPTDRASYEQY
clone size: .; V gene: TRBV13; CDR3 length: 12; J gene: TRBJ1-1; CDR3 protein: ASSLGQGNTEAF
clone size: .; V gene: TRBV2; CDR3 length: 18; J gene: TRBJ1-2; CDR3 protein: ASLTYPWGDLTILNYGYT
clone size: .; V gene: TRBV13; CDR3 length: 13; J gene: TRBJ1-1; CDR3 protein: ASSARPNRVSEAF
clone size: .; V gene: TRBV28; CDR3 length: 15; J gene: TRBJ2-1; CDR3 protein: ASSRLAGDLRGNEQF
clone size: .; V gene: TRBV5-1; CDR3 length: 12; J gene: TRBJ1-1; CDR3 protein: ASSARTGNTEAF
clone size: .; V gene: TRBV7-2; CDR3 length: 13; J gene: TRBJ2-7; CDR3 protein: ASSLVGTGSYEQY
clone size: .; V gene: TRBV7-9; CDR3 length: 11; J gene: TRBJ1-1; CDR3 protein: ASSFEGGTEAF
clone size: .; V gene: TRBV9; CDR3 length: 15; J gene: TRBJ2-1; CDR3 protein: ASSVGPGGSSYNEQF
clone size: .; V gene: TRBV6-5; CDR3 length: 12; J gene: TRBJ2-3; CDR3 protein: ASRERGGIDTQY
clone size: .; V gene: TRBV5-8; CDR3 length: 13; J gene: TRBJ2-5; CDR3 protein: ASSYLGQGKETQY
clone size: .; V gene: TRBV5-5; CDR3 length: 14; J gene: TRBJ1-3; CDR3 protein: ASSRGDSYSGNTIY
clone size: .; V gene: TRBV5-4; CDR3 length: 13; J gene: TRBJ1-3; CDR3 protein: ASSSDRRTGNTIY
clone size: .; V gene: TRBV2; CDR3 length: 12; J gene: TRBJ2-3; CDR3 protein: ASTRQGATDTQY
clone size: .; V gene: TRBV5-1; CDR3 length: 13; J gene: TRBJ1-1; CDR3 protein: ASSLETGGRTEAF
clone size: .; V gene: TRBV5-6; CDR3 length: 14; J gene: TRBJ2-3; CDR3 protein: ASSWAPSGATDTQY
clone size: .; V gene: TRBV5-1; CDR3 length: 12; J gene: TRBJ2-7; CDR3 protein: ASSSGRGRAEQY
clone size: .; V gene: TRBV25-1; CDR3 length: 14; J gene: TRBJ2-2; CDR3 protein: ASSYYSGSDTGELF
clone size: .; V gene: TRBV5-1; CDR3 length: 13; J gene: TRBJ1-4; CDR3 protein: ASSLGSGGKEKLF
clone size: few; V gene: TRBV7-9; CDR3 length: 13; J gene: TRBJ2-6; CDR3 protein: ASSLEGAGANVLT
clone size: .; V gene: TRBV11-1; CDR3 length: 14; J gene: TRBJ2-7; CDR3 protein: ASSHNRGQISYEQY
clone size: .; V gene: TRBV18; CDR3 length: 13; J gene: TRBJ1-5; CDR3 protein: ASSPQGRGNQPQH
clone size: once; V gene: TRBV5-1; CDR3 length: 12; J gene: TRBJ2-5; CDR3 protein: ASRLADRQETQY
clone size: .; V gene: TRBV5-1; CDR3 length: 12; J gene: TRBJ1-1; CDR3 protein: ASSSGEVNTEAF
clone size: .; V gene: TRBV7-2; CDR3 length: 11; J gene: TRBJ1-2; CDR3 protein: ASSPGQEGGYT
clone size: .; V gene: TRBV18; CDR3 length: 12; J gene: TRBJ2-1; CDR3 protein: ASSPGLGRGEQF
clone size: .; V gene: TRBV25-1; CDR3 length: 13; J gene: TRBJ2-1; CDR3 protein: ASSGDLSGYNEQF
clone size: .; V gene: TRBV2; CDR3 length: 11; J gene: TRBJ2-7; CDR3 protein: ASSYPPAGEQY
clone size: .; V gene: TRBV7-9; CDR3 length: 13; J gene: TRBJ2-1; CDR3 protein: ASSLVGQGGDEQF
clone size: .; V gene: TRBV30; CDR3 length: 14; J gene: TRBJ2-1; CDR3 protein: AWSVLDREPYNEQF
clone size: .; V gene: TRBV5-1; CDR3 length: 15; J gene: TRBJ2-5; CDR3 protein: ASRPVGSSGEVETQY
clone size: .; V gene: TRBV18; CDR3 length: 10; J gene: TRBJ1-2; CDR3 protein: ASSLGAVGYT
clone size: .; V gene: TRBV6-5; CDR3 length: 13; J gene: TRBJ1-6; CDR3 protein: ASKDSGTGNSPLH
clone size: once; V gene: TRBV19; CDR3 length: 14; J gene: TRBJ1-5; CDR3 protein: ASTPRARTGLSPQH
clone size: .; V gene: TRBV7-2; CDR3 length: 12; J gene: TRBJ2-2; CDR3 protein: ASSLDGNTGELF
clone size: .; V gene: TRBV27; CDR3 length: 15; J gene: TRBJ1-6; CDR3 protein: ASSPGGLFSYNSPLH
clone size: .; V gene: TRBV7-6; CDR3 length: 15; J gene: TRBJ2-7; CDR3 protein: ASSSTPGDRIFHEQY
clone size: .; V gene: TRBV5-1; CDR3 length: 10; J gene: TRBJ1-1; CDR3 protein: ASRTENTEAF
clone size: .; V gene: TRBV11-2; CDR3 length: 13; J gene: TRBJ1-2; CDR3 protein: ASSPLRGRLGGYT